One TCR beta chain is described in this entry. The specificity of this receptor is unknown. Per-base quality was not reported, and no clone a single base away is much larger than it. These data belong to a study of blood T cell repertoires in COVID-19 (dated by TCRdb to the early 2020s). Turning to the overall study: Collaborator samples came from the United States, Italy and Spain and covered acute and convalescent phases of COVID-19. HLA class I and class II types, where available, came from metadata supplied by the sample provider rather than from assay-based typing. The material from the prospective study consisted of cDNA or gDNA derived from T cells, B-cell-depleted T cells, or PBMCs. The repertoires were released in a freely available public database meant as a resource for research on the immune response to SARS-CoV-2. The samples were drawn from the first 160 participants of the ongoing ImmuneRACE study and from 1,200 or so subjects provided by 6 global collaborators. The sample metadata nearly always contained a de-identified subject ID, COVID-19 status, age in years and sex. The dataset comprised deeply sampled blood TCRbeta repertoires from subjects exposed to, actively infected with, or recovered from COVID-19. The paper's findings and limits, for the study overall: The quantity of clinical and demographic metadata differed by source and by participant and was supplied without curation.

The immunoSEQ Assay, a bias-controlled multiplex PCR, was used to amplify TCRbeta CDR3 regions from genomic DNA. Per the authors' processing: The number of nucleated cells in each sample was estimated from the amplification of reference gene primers within the assay. To quantify the absolute abundance of each unique TCRbeta CDR3 rearrangement, sequence reads were collapsed and filtered. For each sample, productive Simpson clonality was calculated as the square root of Simpson's diversity index across productive rearrangements. Drawn from immuneACCESS, this table holds only the in-frame rearrangements with V and J called that TCRdb kept. Clones are partly lost; checked studies trace under half to an unresolved V gene and leave the rest unexplained. V and J calls and clone size are given by that table; D and trimming were obtained from the DNA. The sample yields 200,000 to 250,000 clones; about nine tenths were counted once. The top ten hold about 5.9% of the sample.

One collaborating source in Seattle enrolled patients while the patients were actively infected and followed the patients over time throughout the course of disease. Each collaborating institution followed its own protocols to collect whole blood in K2EDTA tubes. For TCRbeta analysis, collaborators shipped samples in one of three forms: frozen whole blood, isolated PBMCs, or DNA extracted from either of those sample types. The germline V gene gives CDR1 as MNHEY and CDR2 as SVGEGT. At the junction V is shortened by 10 bases and J by 4 bases, with 17 bases in between. The CDR3 covers 14 residues, taking in both the cysteine and the phenylalanine. Of all the DNA, just the CDR3 is kept, 42 bases in frame from base 1.

The sequence links TRBV6-2 or TRBV6-3 to TRBJ2-1, with the D call perhaps TRBD1 or TRBD2, each one matching 5 bases. Material: peripheral blood. The TCR comes from a woman aged 25 to 39 with COVID-19, enrolled during active disease. The nucleotides are TGTGCCACCAGCCCGGGGCAGGAGTACAATGAGCAGTTCTTC. The encoded protein is CATSPGQEYNEQFF.